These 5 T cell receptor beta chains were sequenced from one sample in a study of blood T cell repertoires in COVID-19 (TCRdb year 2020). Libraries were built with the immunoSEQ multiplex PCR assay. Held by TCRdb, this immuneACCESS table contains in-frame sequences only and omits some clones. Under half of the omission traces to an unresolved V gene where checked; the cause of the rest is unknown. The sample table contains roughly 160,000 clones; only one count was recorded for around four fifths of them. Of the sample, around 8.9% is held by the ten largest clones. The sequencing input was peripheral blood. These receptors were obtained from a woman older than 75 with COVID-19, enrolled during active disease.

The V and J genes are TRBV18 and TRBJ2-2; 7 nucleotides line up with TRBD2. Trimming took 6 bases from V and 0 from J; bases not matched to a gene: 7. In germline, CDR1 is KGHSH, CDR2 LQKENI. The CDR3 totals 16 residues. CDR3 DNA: TGTGCCAGCTCGCCATTAGCGGGTGCGAACACCGGGGAGCTGTTTTTT. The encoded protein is CASSPLAGANTGELFF.

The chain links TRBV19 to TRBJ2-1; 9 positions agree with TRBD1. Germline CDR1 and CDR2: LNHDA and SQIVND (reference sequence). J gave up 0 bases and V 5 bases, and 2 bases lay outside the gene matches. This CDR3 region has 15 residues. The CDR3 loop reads CASSHRGRSYNEQFF. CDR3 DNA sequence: TGTGCCAGTAGTCACAGGGGGCGCTCCTACAATGAGCAGTTCTTC.

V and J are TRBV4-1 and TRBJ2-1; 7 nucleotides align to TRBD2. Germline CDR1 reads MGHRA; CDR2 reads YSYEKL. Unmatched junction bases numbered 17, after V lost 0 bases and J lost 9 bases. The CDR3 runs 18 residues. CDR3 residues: CASSQDRGVGARLGEQFF. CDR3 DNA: TGCGCCAGCAGCCAAGATCGGGGGGTTGGCGCCCGACTGGGTGAGCAGTTCTTC.

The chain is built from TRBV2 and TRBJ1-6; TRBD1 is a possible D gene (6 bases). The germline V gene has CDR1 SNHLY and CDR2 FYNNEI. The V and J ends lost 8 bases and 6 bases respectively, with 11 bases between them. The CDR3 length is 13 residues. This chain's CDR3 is CASLGQINSPLHF. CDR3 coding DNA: TGTGCCAGCCTGGGACAAATTAATTCACCCCTCCACTTT.

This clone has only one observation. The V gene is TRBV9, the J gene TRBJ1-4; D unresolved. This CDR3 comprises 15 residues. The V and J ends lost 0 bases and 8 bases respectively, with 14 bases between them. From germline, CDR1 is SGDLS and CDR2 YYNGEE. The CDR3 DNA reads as TGTGCCAGCAGCGTAGAGCCCCAGGCGACGGAAAAACTGTTTTTT. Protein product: CASSVEPQATEKLFF.